These 25 T cell receptor beta chains were sequenced from one sample in a study of blood T cell repertoires in COVID-19. Method: immunoSEQ multiplex PCR; TCRdb's copy keeps in-frame clones and lacks some. Of around 93,000 clones listed, approximately 77% were seen once; the top ten hold approximately 9.3%. The sample taken for sequencing was peripheral blood. These receptors originate from a woman aged 80 or over with acute or convalescent COVID-19.

The chain uses TRBV3-1 (or the pseudogene TRBV3-2) and TRBJ2-5; a possible D gene is TRBD2 (7 bases). Between the trimmed V and J ends, which lost 4 bases and 4 bases, there was a span of 13 bases. Germline lookup yields CDR1 LGHDT and CDR2 YNNKEL (reference sequence). The CDR3 runs to 14 residues. This CDR3 is CASSPRGAGETQYF. In DNA form, the CDR3 reads TGTGCCAGCAGCCCCCGGGGGGCGGGAGAGACCCAGTACTTC.

CDR3 in amino acids: CASSTQGAGNTIYF. For the CDR3, the DNA is TGTGCCAGTAGTACACAGGGTGCTGGAAACACCATATATTTT. This sequence joins TRBV19 and TRBJ1-3; possible D gene TRBD1, 6 bases. This CDR3 region has 14 residues. The germline V and J ends were trimmed by 4 bases and 2 bases, with 9 bases remaining between them. CDR1 LNHDA and CDR2 SQIVND come from the germline V gene (reference sequence).

This chain uses TRBV6-6 with TRBJ1-1; tentative D call: TRBD1 (5 bases). The CDR3 spans 13 residues. V was trimmed by 5 bases and J by 5 bases, leaving 12 bases between them. The germline V gene encodes CDR1 MNHNY and CDR2 SVGAGI (reference sequence). CDR3 coding DNA: TGTGCCAGCAGTATGGGGCTGGGGACTGAAGCTTTCTTT. Translated: CASSMGLGTEAFF.

This clone has a single count. The V call is TRBV4-1, the J call TRBJ1-2; 8 positions match TRBD1. This CDR3 spans 15 amino acids. V dropped 4 bases and J dropped 6; count of bases not matched to a gene: 10. Germline CDR1 reads MGHRA; CDR2 reads YSYEKL. The CDR3 region is CASSRPQGAFDGYTF. The CDR3 bases are TGCGCCAGCAGCCGGCCCCAGGGGGCGTTTGATGGCTACACCTTC.

The chain has TRBV2 and TRBJ1-5; a weak D match, TRBD1 (6 bases). The V and J ends lost 6 bases and 1 base respectively, with 13 bases between them. Germline V gene sequence: CDR1 SNHLY, CDR2 FYNNEI. The CDR3 covers 15 residues. CDR3 sequence: CASRGGTQSNQPQHF. The DNA of the CDR3 is TGTGCCAGCAGGGGTGGGACACAAAGCAATCAGCCCCAGCATTTT.

The rearrangement uses TRBV10-2 and TRBJ2-7, with TRBD2 identical over 11 bases. Germline CDR1 WSHSY, CDR2 SAAADI. The J segment lost 0 bases and the V segment lost 7 bases, leaving 2 bases of the junction unmatched. CDR3 length: 14 amino acids. CDR3 sequence reads: CASITSGSSYEQYF. CDR3 sequence (DNA): TGCGCCAGCATTACTAGCGGGAGCTCCTACGAGCAGTACTTC.

This sequence joins TRBV6-6 and TRBJ2-1; perhaps TRBD2 as D (6 bases). Trimming shortened V by 8 bases and J by 9 bases, and 26 bases separated the two germline ends. Germline CDR1 MNHNY, CDR2 SVGAGI (reference sequence). The CDR3 is 16 amino acids. The CDR3 sequence is CASSNHGTQRGGEQFF. The CDR3, as DNA: TGTGCCAGCTCTAATCACGGGACTCAAAGAGGTGGTGAGCAGTTCTTC.

This rearrangement joins TRBV6-5 to TRBJ2-3; D may be TRBD1 (5 bases). CDR1 and CDR2 (germline): MNHEY, SVGAGI. This CDR3 region has 14 residues. V dropped 8 bases and J dropped 1 base, with 13 bases sitting between them. DNA of the CDR3: TGTGCCAGCTCAGTAGGGGCTGGCACAGATACGCAGTATTTT. Translation: CASSVGAGTDTQYF.

The rearrangement links TRBV11-2 to TRBJ1-2; D perhaps matches TRBD1 (6 bases). Trimming took off 0 bases at V and 2 bases at J, with 13 bases between the two ends. Germline CDR1 and CDR2: SGHAT and FQNNGV. This CDR3 spans 16 amino acids. The CDR3 is CASSLEWSGTNYGYTF. In nucleotides, the CDR3 is TGTGCCAGCAGCTTAGAATGGTCGGGGACAAACTATGGCTACACCTTC.

The chain has TRBV11-1 and TRBJ2-7, with 11 positions matching TRBD2. This CDR3 is 16 amino acids long. The J segment lost 0 bases and the V segment lost 2 bases, leaving 3 bases of the junction unmatched. Germline V CDR1 and CDR2: SGHAT, FQDESV (reference sequence). The CDR3, as DNA: TGTGCCAGCAGCTTATCTGGGACTAGCGGCTCCTACGAGCAGTACTTC. Protein product: CASSLSGTSGSYEQYF.

Of note for this clone: Its ends do not fully match the called genes, so a read error is possible. The V call is TRBV7-7, the J call TRBJ2-1, with 8 bases that match TRBD2. Germline V CDR1 and CDR2: SSHAT, FNYEAQ (reference sequence). The CDR3 runs 16 residues. The CDR3 loop reads CASSLAGRGVGNEQFF. The DNA of the CDR3 is TGTGCTAGCAGCTTAGCGGGACGGGGGGTGGGCAATGAGCAGTTCTTC.

The rearrangement uses TRBV29-1 and TRBJ2-5, with TRBD1 identical over 8 bases. Germline V gives CDR1 SQVTM, CDR2 ANQGSEA. Trimming at V came to 0 bases and at J to 5 bases, leaving 2 bases not matched to a gene. The CDR3 runs to 13 residues. The CDR3 loop is CSVEERDRETQYF. CDR3 in DNA: TGCAGCGTTGAAGAACGGGACAGGGAGACCCAGTACTTC.

V usage is TRBV19 and J usage is TRBJ2-1, with D perhaps matching TRBD1 (5 bases). The CDR3 spans 14 residues. Per the germline V gene, CDR1 is LNHDA and CDR2 is SQIVND (reference sequence). The V and J ends lost 2 bases and 6 bases respectively, with 11 bases between them. The CDR3 DNA reads as TGTGCCAGTAGTATACGACTTGGGGCCAATGAGCAGTTCTTC. Amino acid sequence: CASSIRLGANEQFF.

The J gene is TRBJ2-2, the V gene TRBV11-2; D is undetermined. V lost 5 bases and J lost 7, with 11 bases in between. CDR1 SGHAT and CDR2 FQNNGV come from the germline V gene. This CDR3 region has 13 residues. CDR3 nucleotide sequence: TGTGCCAGCAGCGCCCCCCGGGTCGGGGAGCTGTTTTTT. Translating gives CASSAPRVGELFF.

The V and J genes are TRBV28 and TRBJ1-4; perhaps TRBD1 as D (6 bases). V lost 6 bases, J lost 8 bases, and 13 bases lay in between. Per the germline V gene, CDR1 is MDHEN and CDR2 is SYDVKM. The CDR3 is 13 amino acids. The CDR3 loop is CASSYRVSEKLFF. The CDR3 DNA reads as TGTGCCAGCAGCTACAGGGTCAGCGAAAAACTGTTTTTT.

V usage is TRBV19 and J usage is TRBJ1-2, with D possibly TRBD1 on 5 matching bases. This CDR3 contains 15 residues. Germline V gene lookup returns CDR1 LNHDA and CDR2 SQIVND (reference sequence). V was shortened by 2 bases and J by 7 bases, with 17 bases between the two germline ends. CDR3 loop: CASSIITSGTGGYTF. The CDR3 DNA follows: TGTGCCAGTAGTATAATAACCTCAGGGACTGGTGGCTACACCTTC.

This clone was counted once. Here the CDR3 reads CATSTSGGAWETQYF. In DNA form, the CDR3 reads TGTGCCACCAGCACTAGCGGGGGGGCTTGGGAGACCCAGTACTTC. The rearrangement joins TRBV15 to TRBJ2-5, with 12 bases aligning to TRBD2. Looked up from germline, CDR1 is LNHNV and CDR2 is YYDKDF (reference sequence). Trimming removed 4 bases from V and 5 bases from J; junction bases left unmatched: 5. This CDR3 has 15 amino acids.

This chain uses TRBV7-2 with TRBJ2-1, with TRBD2 matching over 10 bases. Per germline, CDR1 SGHTA and CDR2 FQGNSA. The CDR3 runs 16 residues. J lost 7 bases, V lost 1 base, and 7 bases had no gene match. CDR3 region: CASSLVSGRAGNEQFF. The CDR3 DNA follows: TGTGCCAGCAGCTTAGTCAGCGGGAGGGCCGGGAATGAGCAGTTCTTC.

The gene calls are TRBV5-4 and TRBJ2-7; 7 bases fit TRBD2. Trimming cost V 2 bases and J 4 bases; bases outside gene matches: 6. Germline V gene sequence: CDR1 SGHNT, CDR2 YYREEE (reference sequence). The CDR3 runs 14 residues. CDR3: CASSLTSDPYEQYF. The CDR3 nucleotides read TGTGCCAGCAGCTTAACTAGCGACCCGTACGAGCAGTACTTC.

About this clone itself: The sample contains more than one DNA sequence encoding this CDR3. The chain couples TRBV19 to TRBJ2-7; 7 bases line up with TRBD2. Looked up from germline, CDR1 is LNHDA and CDR2 is SQIVND (reference sequence). The CDR3 sequence is 13 residues long. The ends lost 5 bases at V and 4 bases at J; junction bases unmatched: 5. The CDR3 spells CASSVGLEYEQYF. In nucleotides, the CDR3 is TGTGCCAGTAGTGTCGGACTAGAGTACGAGCAGTACTTC. The full variable domain, rest sourced from reference TRBV19 and TRBJ2-7, is DGGITQSPKYLFRKEGQNVTLSCEQNLNHDAMYWYRQDPGQGLRLIYYSQIVNDFQKGDIAEGYSVSREKKESFPLTVTSAQKNPTAFYLCASSVGLEYEQYFGPGTRLTVT.

The V call is TRBV10-3, the J call TRBJ1-1; D might be TRBD1 (6 bases). The CDR3 has 14 residues. Germline CDR1 reads ENHRY; CDR2 reads SYGVKD. V was clipped by 3 bases and J by 1 base, with 9 bases between them. The CDR3 loop reads CAISDGRGNTEAFF. The CDR3 DNA follows: TGTGCCATCAGTGACGGCAGGGGGAACACTGAAGCTTTCTTT.

The V and J genes are TRBV4-3 and TRBJ1-6; no reliable D call. Germline V gene data show CDR1 as LGHNA and CDR2 as YSLEER. Trimming took off 4 bases at V and 7 bases at J, with 14 bases between the two ends. This CDR3 region has 15 residues. This CDR3 is CASSREVVQNSPLHF. Written as DNA, the CDR3 is TGCGCCAGCAGCCGGGAGGTAGTTCAGAATTCACCCCTCCACTTT.

A single count supports this clone. The chain links TRBV11-2 to TRBJ1-1; D might be TRBD1 (6 bases). The CDR3 extends over 13 amino acids. Germline V gives CDR1 SGHAT, CDR2 FQNNGV. V was pared by 4 bases and J by 8 bases, with 14 bases between. The chain's CDR3 is CASSSRTATEAFF. The CDR3 DNA follows: TGTGCCAGCAGCTCGAGGACAGCTACCGAAGCTTTCTTT.

The V gene is TRBV7-9, the J gene TRBJ2-7, with D possibly TRBD2 on 7 matching bases. V gave up 5 bases and J gave up 6 bases, with 17 bases separating them. Germline assignment: CDR1 SEHNR and CDR2 FQNEAQ (reference sequence). The CDR3 is 14 residues long. As DNA, the CDR3 is TGTGCCAGCAGCGCACAACAGGGAGGGGTCGAGCAGTACTTC. Residues: CASSAQQGGVEQYF.

The rearrangement joins TRBV5-1 to TRBJ1-1; 7 bases are a match to TRBD1. This CDR3 has 14 residues. The J segment lost 0 bases and the V segment lost 5 bases, leaving 4 bases of the junction unmatched. The germline V gene has CDR1 SGHRS and CDR2 YFSETQ. Here the CDR3 reads CASRRGQVNTEAFF. The DNA of the CDR3 is TGCGCCAGCAGACGAGGACAGGTGAACACTGAAGCTTTCTTT.